This is a list of T cell receptor beta chains from one sample in a study of early T cells in non-severe SARS-CoV-2 infection. From the 5' RACE reads, TCRdb called clonotypes with MiXCR, one entry per CDR3 protein. The data hold about 45,000 distinct CDR3 sequences, with around 10% observed a single time. The sequencing sample was made of whole blood. The source of these receptors is an adult who was a healthcare worker with PCR-confirmed SARS-CoV-2 infection or an uninfected control (not recorded which). Each CDR3 is given with its conserved first and last residue. A D gene is named only where the DNA matches it firmly. The size field is filled for only some rows; it gives once, few, many or a size class.

d_call cdr3_length clone_size j_call v_call cdr3_aa cdr3_nt
. 16 few TRBJ2-1 TRBV7-8 CASSLLGSGVENEQFF TGTGCCAGCAGCTTACTTGGTAGTGGGGTCGAGAATGAGCAGTTCTTC
. 13 . TRBJ2-5 TRBV9 CASSASAQETQYF TGTGCCAGCAGCGCCTCCGCTCAAGAGACCCAGTACTTC
. 14 few TRBJ2-7 TRBV7-9 CASSHEVGSYEQYF TGTGCCAGCAGCCATGAGGTAGGCTCCTACGAGCAGTACTTC
TRBD1 11 many TRBJ2-7 TRBV29-1 CSGGQSEEQYF TGCAGCGGGGGACAGAGCGAGGAGCAGTACTTC
. 13 few TRBJ1-5 TRBV19 CASSLTSNQPQHF TGTGCCAGTAGTCTGACTAGTAATCAGCCCCAGCATTTT
TRBD2 15 . TRBJ2-1 TRBV5-4 CASSQAGTSYTEQFF TGTGCCAGCAGCCAGGCCGGGACTAGCTACACTGAGCAGTTCTTC
TRBD2 17 few TRBJ2-3 TRBV3-1 CASSPFLAGGAGDTQYF TGTGCCAGCAGCCCGTTCCTAGCGGGAGGGGCAGGGGATACGCAGTATTTT
. 13 many TRBJ2-7 TRBV2 CASSEQVSYEQYF TGTGCCAGCAGCGAACAGGTTTCCTACGAGCAGTACTTC
. 15 many TRBJ2-7 TRBV30 CAWICAGTPQDEQYF TGTGCCTGGATTTGCGCGGGGACACCGCAGGACGAGCAGTACTTC
. 14 many TRBJ2-1 TRBV7-2 CASSPRGLYNEQFF TGTGCCAGCAGCCCCCGGGGACTCTACAATGAGCAGTTCTTC
TRBD2 15 many TRBJ2-1 TRBV11-2 CASSLSNLAGVEQFF TGTGCCAGCAGCTTAAGTAATCTAGCGGGAGTTGAGCAGTTCTTC
. 13 many TRBJ1-2 TRBV10-3 CAISREQDHGYTF TGTGCCATCAGTCGCGAACAGGACCATGGCTACACCTTC
. 14 few TRBJ2-7 TRBV7-2 CASRRGGYEYEQYF TGTGCCAGCAGAAGAGGAGGGTATGAGTACGAGCAGTACTTC
. 13 few TRBJ2-7 TRBV5-1 CASSFAPVYEQYF TGCGCCAGCAGCTTCGCCCCCGTCTACGAGCAGTACTTC
. 13 few TRBJ1-3 TRBV30 CAWSYTGGNTIYF TGTGCCTGGAGCTATACAGGGGGAAACACCATATATTTT
. 14 many TRBJ1-5 TRBV3-1 CASSQGVGNQPQHF TGTGCCAGCAGCCAGGGAGTTGGCAATCAGCCCCAGCATTTT
TRBD1 14 few TRBJ1-6 TRBV6-5 CASGLQGAFSPLHF TGTGCCAGCGGACTTCAGGGGGCCTTTTCACCCCTCCACTTT
. 16 few TRBJ2-2 TRBV3-1 CAEGNGLSLLSGELFF TGTGCCGAGGGTAACGGACTGAGCTTATTATCCGGGGAGCTGTTTTTT
. 15 many TRBJ2-2 TRBV6-5 CASSYDSGGTGELFF TGTGCCAGCAGTTACGATAGTGGGGGCACCGGGGAGCTGTTTTTT
. 11 medium-sized TRBJ2-7 TRBV14 CASSQLYEQYF TGTGCCAGCAGCCAGCTATACGAGCAGTACTTC
. 13 many TRBJ2-7 TRBV29-1 CSAGRGSSYEQYF TGCAGCGCGGGGCGGGGTTCTTCCTACGAGCAGTACTTC
TRBD2 17 medium-sized TRBJ2-1 TRBV4-2 CASSPGVSGSLYNEQFF TGTGCCAGCAGCCCGGGTGTGAGCGGGAGCCTTTACAATGAGCAGTTCTTC
. 14 many TRBJ2-7 TRBV6-1 CASNRNQGGDEQYF TGTGCCAGCAACCGAAATCAGGGGGGAGACGAGCAGTACTTC
. 16 . TRBJ2-1 TRBV27 CASSLESTGSYNEQFF TGTGCCAGCAGTTTGGAGTCAACAGGCTCCTACAATGAGCAGTTCTTC
. 14 many TRBJ2-7 TRBV4-2 CASSQDSAAYEQYF TGTGCCAGCAGCCAAGATTCAGCGGCCTACGAGCAGTACTTC
TRBD2 14 many TRBJ2-5 TRBV12-3/TRBV12-4 CASGLAGVEETQYF TGTGCCAGCGGACTAGCGGGAGTGGAAGAGACCCAGTACTTC
. 13 many TRBJ1-1 TRBV12-3/TRBV12-4 CATQAGQNTEAFF TGTGCCACCCAAGCGGGACAGAACACTGAAGCTTTCTTT
TRBD1 16 many TRBJ2-7 TRBV7-2 CASSLVRWDSDYEQYF TGTGCCAGCAGCTTAGTCAGATGGGACAGTGACTACGAGCAGTACTTC
TRBD2 15 many TRBJ2-1 TRBV12-3/TRBV12-4 CASSLASGREDEQFF TGTGCCAGCAGTTTGGCTAGCGGGAGAGAGGATGAGCAGTTCTTC
TRBD1 17 many TRBJ1-2 TRBV13 CASSRTGQGSRRRGYTF TGTGCCAGCAGTCGTACGGGACAGGGAAGTCGTAGAAGAGGCTACACCTTC
TRBD1 17 many TRBJ2-1 TRBV18 CASSPRQGQGRYNEQFF TGTGCCAGCTCACCACGGCAGGGACAGGGGCGTTACAATGAGCAGTTCTTC
. 15 many TRBJ1-1 TRBV18 CASSLTQAALTEAFF TGTGCCAGCTCATTGACACAGGCGGCCCTGACTGAAGCTTTCTTT
TRBD1 15 many TRBJ1-2 TRBV24-1 CATSDPGQGGYGYTF TGTGCCACCAGTGACCCGGGACAGGGAGGCTATGGCTACACCTTC
. 12 . TRBJ2-7 TRBV6-1 CASAEGVYEQYF TGTGCCAGCGCCGAGGGGGTCTACGAGCAGTACTTC
TRBD2 14 many TRBJ2-2 TRBV20-1 CSARAGVDTGELFF TGCAGTGCAAGAGCGGGAGTCGACACCGGGGAGCTGTTTTTT
TRBD2 20 many TRBJ2-2 TRBV6-1 CASSDTPGLAGVFETGELFF TGTGCCAGCAGCGACACCCCGGGACTAGCGGGAGTATTTGAGACCGGGGAGCTGTTTTTT
. 11 many TRBJ2-1 TRBV7-6 CASSLMNEQFF TGTGCCAGCAGCTTAATGAATGAGCAGTTCTTC
. 12 . TRBJ2-1 TRBV11-1 CASSGLGNEQFF TGTGCCAGCAGCGGGCTTGGGAATGAGCAGTTCTTC
. 13 many TRBJ1-1 TRBV6-5 CASRSVGGAEAFF TGTGCCAGCAGGTCCGTAGGAGGTGCGGAAGCTTTCTTT
. 14 many TRBJ1-3 TRBV7-8 CASSLGGDGNTIYF TGTGCCAGCAGCTTAGGGGGAGACGGAAACACCATATATTTT
. 14 . TRBJ2-3 TRBV5-1 CASSLGQYSDTQYF TGCGCCAGCAGCTTGGGACAGTATTCAGATACGCAGTATTTT
TRBD1 13 many TRBJ1-2 TRBV29-1 CSVAGTGLNGYTF TGCAGCGTTGCCGGGACAGGGTTAAATGGCTACACCTTC
. 14 few TRBJ1-5 TRBV7-9 CASSLSSTGQPQHF TGTGCCAGCAGCTTAAGTAGCACAGGGCAGCCCCAGCATTTT
. 14 few TRBJ1-6 TRBV27 CASKVRETNSPLHF TGTGCCAGCAAAGTTCGGGAAACCAATTCACCCCTCCACTTT
. 15 many TRBJ1-1 TRBV4-2 CASSQAGGEGTEAFF TGTGCCAGCAGCCAAGCTGGGGGTGAAGGAACTGAAGCTTTCTTT
. 13 many TRBJ2-5 TRBV5-1 CASSLGLGETQYF TGCGCCAGCAGCTTGGGCTTAGGGGAGACCCAGTACTTC
TRBD2 13 many TRBJ2-7 TRBV20-1 CSVASSGAYEQYF TGCAGTGTCGCCTCTAGCGGCGCCTACGAGCAGTACTTC
. 13 . TRBJ2-1 TRBV20-1 CSARGASYNEQFF TGCAGTGCTAGAGGGGCCTCCTACAATGAGCAGTTCTTC
. 14 many TRBJ2-1 TRBV5-1 CASSFLVVSNEQFF TGCGCCAGCAGCTTCCTAGTGGTCTCCAATGAGCAGTTCTTC
. 12 many TRBJ2-7 TRBV16 CASSLVGHEQYF TGTGCCAGCAGCCTCGTTGGTCACGAGCAGTACTTC
TRBD1 14 few TRBJ2-5 TRBV10-3 CATAGTGGRETQYF TGTGCCACCGCCGGGACAGGGGGCCGTGAGACCCAGTACTTC
. 13 . TRBJ2-2 TRBV4-2 CASSQLQTGELFF TGTGCCAGCAGCCAACTCCAGACCGGGGAGCTGTTTTTT
TRBD1 15 many TRBJ2-1 TRBV28 CASTPGTGATNEQFF TGTGCCAGCACCCCGGGGACAGGTGCCACCAATGAGCAGTTCTTC
. 11 few TRBJ1-4 TRBV29-1 CSAADRTRLFF TGCAGCGCCGCGGACCGGACTAGACTGTTTTTT